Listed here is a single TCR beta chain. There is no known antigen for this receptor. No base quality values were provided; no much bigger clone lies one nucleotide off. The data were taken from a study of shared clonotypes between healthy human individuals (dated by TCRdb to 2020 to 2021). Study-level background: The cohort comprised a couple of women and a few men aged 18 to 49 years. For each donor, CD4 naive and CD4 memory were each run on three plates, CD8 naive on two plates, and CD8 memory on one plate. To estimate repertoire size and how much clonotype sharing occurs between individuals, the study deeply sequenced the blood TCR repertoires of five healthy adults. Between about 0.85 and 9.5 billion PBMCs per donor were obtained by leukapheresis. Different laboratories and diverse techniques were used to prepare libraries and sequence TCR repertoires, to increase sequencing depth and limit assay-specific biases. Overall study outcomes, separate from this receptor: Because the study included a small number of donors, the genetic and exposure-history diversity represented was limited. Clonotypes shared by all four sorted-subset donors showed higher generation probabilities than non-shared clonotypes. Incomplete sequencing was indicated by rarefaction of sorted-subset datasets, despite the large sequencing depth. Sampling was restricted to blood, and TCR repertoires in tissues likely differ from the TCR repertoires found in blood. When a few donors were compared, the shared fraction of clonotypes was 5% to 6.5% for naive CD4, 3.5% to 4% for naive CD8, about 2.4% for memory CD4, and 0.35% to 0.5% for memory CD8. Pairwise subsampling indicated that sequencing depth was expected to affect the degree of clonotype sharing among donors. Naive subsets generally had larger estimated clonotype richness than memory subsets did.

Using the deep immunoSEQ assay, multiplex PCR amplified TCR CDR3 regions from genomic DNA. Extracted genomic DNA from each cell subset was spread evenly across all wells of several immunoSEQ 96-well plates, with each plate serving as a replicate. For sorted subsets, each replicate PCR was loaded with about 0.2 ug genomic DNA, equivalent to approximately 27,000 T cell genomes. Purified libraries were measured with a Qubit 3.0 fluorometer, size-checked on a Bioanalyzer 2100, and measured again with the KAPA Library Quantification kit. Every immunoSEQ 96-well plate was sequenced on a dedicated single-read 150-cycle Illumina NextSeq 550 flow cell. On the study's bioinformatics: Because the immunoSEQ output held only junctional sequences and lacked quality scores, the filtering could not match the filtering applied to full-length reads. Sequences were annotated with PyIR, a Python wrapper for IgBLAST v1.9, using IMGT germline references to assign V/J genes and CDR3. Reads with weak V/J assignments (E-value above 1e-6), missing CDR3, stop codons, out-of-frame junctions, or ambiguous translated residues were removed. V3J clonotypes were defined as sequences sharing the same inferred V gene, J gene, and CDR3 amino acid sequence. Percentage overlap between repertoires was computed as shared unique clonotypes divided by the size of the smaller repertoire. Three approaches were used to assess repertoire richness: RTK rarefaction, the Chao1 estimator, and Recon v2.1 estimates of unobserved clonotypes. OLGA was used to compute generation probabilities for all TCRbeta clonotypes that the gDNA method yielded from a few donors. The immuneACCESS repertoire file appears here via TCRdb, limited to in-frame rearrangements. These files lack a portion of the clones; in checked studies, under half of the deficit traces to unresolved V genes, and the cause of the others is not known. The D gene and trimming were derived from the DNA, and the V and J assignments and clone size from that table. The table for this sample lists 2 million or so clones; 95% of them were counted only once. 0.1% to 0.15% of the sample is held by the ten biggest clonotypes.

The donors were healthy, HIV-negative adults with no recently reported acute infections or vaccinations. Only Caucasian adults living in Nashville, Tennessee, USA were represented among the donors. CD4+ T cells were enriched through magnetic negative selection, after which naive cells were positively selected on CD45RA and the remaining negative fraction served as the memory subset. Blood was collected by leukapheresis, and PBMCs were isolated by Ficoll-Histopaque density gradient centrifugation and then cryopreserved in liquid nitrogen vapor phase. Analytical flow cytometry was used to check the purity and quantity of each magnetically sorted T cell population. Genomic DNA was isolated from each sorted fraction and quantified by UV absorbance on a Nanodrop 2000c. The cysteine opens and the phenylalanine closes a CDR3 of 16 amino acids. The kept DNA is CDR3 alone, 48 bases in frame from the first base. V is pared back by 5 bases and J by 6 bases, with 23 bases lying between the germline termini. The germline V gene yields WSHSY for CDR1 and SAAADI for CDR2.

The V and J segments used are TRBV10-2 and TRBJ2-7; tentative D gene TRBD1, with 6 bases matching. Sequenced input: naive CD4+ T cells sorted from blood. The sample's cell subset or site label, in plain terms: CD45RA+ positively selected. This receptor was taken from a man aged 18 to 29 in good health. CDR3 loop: CASSQTSGVVPSEQYF. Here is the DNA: TGCGCCAGCAGTCAGACCTCAGGGGTCGTACCTAGCGAGCAGTACTTC.